Here is one T cell receptor beta chain with its context. This entry belongs to a study of T cell responses to AZD1222 COVID-19 vaccine. CDR1 and CDR2 from the germline V gene are SNHLY and FYNNEI. This CDR3 has 11 amino acids. Deletions cut 5 bases from V and 7 bases from J, with 8 bases between. TCRdb's copy holds only in-frame clones and misses some; the assay was immunoSEQ multiplex PCR. The sample records some 130,000 clones, 88% being singletons. This chain links TRBV2 with TRBJ1-2; D gene unclear. The receptor was isolated from an adult in good health. Sample: peripheral blood, taken on day 0 of AZD1222 vaccination. The DNA of the CDR3 is TGTGCCAGCAGTTTGTCCTTTGGCTACACCTTC. Protein sequence: CASSLSFGYTF.